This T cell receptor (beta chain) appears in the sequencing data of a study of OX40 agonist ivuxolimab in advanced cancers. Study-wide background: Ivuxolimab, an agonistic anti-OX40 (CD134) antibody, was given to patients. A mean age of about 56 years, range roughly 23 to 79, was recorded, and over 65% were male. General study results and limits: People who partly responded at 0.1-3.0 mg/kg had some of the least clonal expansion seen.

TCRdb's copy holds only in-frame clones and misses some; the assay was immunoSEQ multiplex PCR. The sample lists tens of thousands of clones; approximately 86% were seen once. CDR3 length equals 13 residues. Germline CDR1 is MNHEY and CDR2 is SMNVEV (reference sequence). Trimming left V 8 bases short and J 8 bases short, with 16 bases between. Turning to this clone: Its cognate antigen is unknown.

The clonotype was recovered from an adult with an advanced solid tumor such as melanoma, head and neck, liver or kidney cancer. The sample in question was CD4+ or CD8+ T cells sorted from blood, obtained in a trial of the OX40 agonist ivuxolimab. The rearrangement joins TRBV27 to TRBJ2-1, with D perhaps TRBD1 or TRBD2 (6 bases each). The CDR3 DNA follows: TGTGCCAGCGGGGGTTGGGGGGCCTATGAGCAGTTCTTC. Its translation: CASGGWGAYEQFF.